This record looks at one T cell receptor (beta chain) sequence and its context. Germline V gives CDR1 SGHTS, CDR2 YDEGEE. CDR3 length: 10 amino acids. Trimming shortened V by 1 base and J by 12 bases, and 7 bases separated the two germline ends. The data originate from a study of T cell responses to AZD1222 COVID-19 vaccine. Method: immunoSEQ multiplex PCR; TCRdb's copy keeps in-frame clones and lacks some. Of around 60,000 clones listed, about 93% are singletons. Sample: peripheral blood, taken 28 days after the second dose of the MenACWY control vaccine. V is TRBV5-8 and J is TRBJ1-1; D is ambiguous. This sequence was found in an adult who received the MenACWY meningococcal vaccine as a control. The chain's CDR3 is CASSLSGTFF. DNA of the CDR3: TGTGCCAGCAGCTTGAGTGGGACTTTCTTT.